This is a list of T cell receptor beta chains from one sample in a study of T cells in tuberculosis. Here immunoSEQ multiplex PCR was the method, and the copy in TCRdb shows in-frame clones only, minus some. This sample has 80,000 to 100,000 clones, with roughly 88% found just once. Sequenced sample: CD1b-GMM tetramer-negative cells sorted from PBMCs. The source is an adult woman with latent tuberculosis. The CDR3 runs from the conserved cysteine through the conserved F or W. D genes are given only for firm matches. Where a row states a size, it is once, few, many or the class of an expanded clone; other rows omit it.

>TRBV29-1|TRBJ1-2|TRBD1|.
CSAWGQGWRGYTF
TGCAGCGCCTGGGGACAGGGGTGGAGAGGCTACACCTTC
>TRBV29-1|TRBJ2-3|.|.
CSLSAGTDTQYF
TGCAGCCTCAGTGCGGGCACAGATACGCAGTATTTT
>TRBV6-5|TRBJ1-6|.|.
CASRGQVRNSPLHF
TGTGCCAGCAGGGGGCAGGTGCGGAATTCACCCCTCCACTTT
>TRBV21-1|TRBJ1-4|.|.
CASSKETVPNEKLFF
TGTGCCAGCAGCAAAGAGACAGTCCCTAATGAAAAACTGTTTTTT
>TRBV2|TRBJ1-1|.|.
CASSEMGYTEAFF
TGTGCCAGCAGTGAAATGGGCTACACTGAAGCTTTCTTT
>TRBV6-5|TRBJ1-3|.|once
CASSATGFSGNTIYF
TGTGCCAGCAGTGCAACAGGGTTCTCGGGAAACACCATATATTTT
>TRBV27|TRBJ2-2|.|.
CASSLSAGLGELFF
TGTGCCAGCAGTTTATCGGCCGGACTCGGGGAGCTGTTTTTT
>TRBV28|TRBJ1-4|.|.
CASAGIATNEKLFF
TGTGCCAGCGCAGGGATTGCAACTAATGAAAAACTGTTTTTT
>TRBV10-2|TRBJ2-1|TRBD2|.
CASSESTGAGGNNEQFF
TGCGCCAGCAGTGAGTCGACGGGAGCGGGGGGAAACAATGAGCAGTTCTTC
>TRBV2|TRBJ2-7|TRBD1|few
CASSAEPWTGEYEQYF
TGTGCCAGCAGTGCCGAACCCTGGACAGGGGAGTACGAGCAGTACTTC
>TRBV6-5|TRBJ1-1|.|.
CASSHRVYNTEAFF
TGTGCCAGCAGTCACCGGGTCTACAACACTGAAGCTTTCTTT
>TRBV5-1|TRBJ1-2|TRBD1|.
CASSLEAGGYGYTF
TGCGCCAGCAGCTTGGAGGCAGGGGGATATGGCTACACCTTC
>TRBV30|TRBJ2-1|.|.
CAWSVGNEQFF
TGTGCCTGGAGTGTCGGTAATGAGCAGTTCTTC
>TRBV30|TRBJ1-1|TRBD1|.
CAFGQGMNTEAFF
TGTGCCTTTGGACAGGGAATGAACACTGAAGCTTTCTTT
>TRBV29-1|TRBJ2-3|TRBD2|.
CSVQLAGAGNTQYF
TGCAGCGTTCAACTAGCGGGGGCGGGGAATACGCAGTATTTT
>TRBV5-6|TRBJ2-5|TRBD2|once
CASSLRHSGGGETQYF
TGTGCCAGCAGCCTGAGGCATAGCGGGGGTGGGGAGACCCAGTACTTC
>TRBV28|TRBJ1-1|.|.
CASLEAFF
TGTGCCAGCCTGGAAGCTTTCTTT
>TRBV14|TRBJ1-6|.|.
CASSQWSNSPLHF
TGTGCCAGCAGCCAATGGAGTAATTCACCCCTCCACTTT
>TRBV21-1|TRBJ2-7|.|.
CASSKFSRGEPYEQYF
TGTGCCAGCAGCAAATTTTCCCGGGGGGAGCCCTACGAGCAGTACTTC
>TRBV12-5|TRBJ2-1|TRBD2|.
CASGSSGGGLNEQFF
TGTGCTAGTGGCTCCAGCGGGGGTGGTCTCAATGAGCAGTTCTTC
>TRBV6-5|TRBJ1-4|.|.
CASSYSGGKEKLFF
TGTGCCAGCAGTTACAGCGGGGGGAAAGAAAAACTGTTTTTT
>TRBV4-3|TRBJ1-1|.|.
CASSQYLNTEAFF
TGCGCCAGCAGCCAATACTTGAACACTGAAGCTTTCTTT
>TRBV29-1|TRBJ1-6|.|.
CSVDGSSYNSPLHF
TGCAGCGTTGACGGGAGCTCCTATAATTCACCCCTCCACTTT
>TRBV6-1|TRBJ2-5|.|.
CASSIEVQETQYF
TGTGCCAGCAGCATAGAGGTCCAAGAGACCCAGTACTTC
>TRBV19|TRBJ1-1|TRBD1|.
CASSILMRQGARNTEAFF
TGTGCCAGTAGTATCTTGATGCGGCAGGGGGCGCGGAACACTGAAGCTTTCTTT
>TRBV11-3|TRBJ1-5|.|.
CASRDIFRQPQHF
TGTGCCAGCAGGGACATATTCCGCCAGCCCCAGCATTTT
>TRBV30|TRBJ2-5|TRBD2|.
CAWSGAGGLETQYF
TGTGCCTGGAGTGGAGCGGGGGGGCTTGAGACCCAGTACTTC
>TRBV29-1|TRBJ2-5|.|.
CSVEGQVLETQYF
TGCAGCGTTGAAGGACAGGTGCTGGAGACCCAGTACTTC
>TRBV6-1|TRBJ1-5|.|.
CASSESSGPSNQPQHF
TGTGCCAGCAGTGAGTCGTCCGGTCCTAGCAATCAGCCCCAGCATTTT
>TRBV7-9|TRBJ2-7|TRBD1|.
CASSWVETGTTYEQYF
TGTGCCAGCAGCTGGGTGGAGACAGGGACAACCTACGAGCAGTACTTC
>TRBV15|TRBJ2-4|TRBD1|.
CATSGTALAKNIQYF
TGTGCCACCAGTGGGACAGCTCTAGCCAAAAACATTCAGTACTTC
>TRBV18|TRBJ2-5|TRBD2|.
CASSPPSGLRRETQYF
TGTGCCAGCTCACCACCGTCGGGACTAAGGCGTGAGACCCAGTACTTC
>TRBV29-1|TRBJ2-3|TRBD1|.
CSASQDRAFFYF
TGCAGCGCCTCCCAAGACAGGGCATTTTTCTATTTT
>TRBV10-3|TRBJ1-5|TRBD1|.
CAISPDRGNNQPQHF
TGTGCCATCAGCCCGGACAGGGGAAACAATCAGCCCCAGCATTTT
>TRBV14|TRBJ1-3|.|.
CASSQGTTGNTIYF
TGTGCCAGCAGCCAAGGTACTACTGGAAACACCATATATTTT
>TRBV4-3|TRBJ2-5|TRBD1|.
CASSQGTGLQETQYF
TGCGCCAGCAGCCAAGGGACAGGATTACAAGAGACCCAGTACTTC
>TRBV7-2|TRBJ2-7|.|.
CASSLGGGTYEQYF
TGTGCCAGCAGCTTGGGCGGGGGCACCTACGAGCAGTACTTC
>TRBV15|TRBJ1-1|TRBD1|.
CATSRGGQGNSEAFF
TGTGCCACCAGCAGAGGGGGACAGGGGAATTCTGAAGCTTTCTTT
>TRBV6-1|TRBJ2-1|.|.
CASSPYTTVGNEQFF
TGTGCCAGCAGTCCCTACACGACAGTTGGCAATGAGCAGTTCTTC
>TRBV7-2|TRBJ1-2|TRBD1|.
CASSPQGAGGYTF
TGTGCCAGCAGCCCTCAGGGGGCGGGCGGCTACACCTTC
>TRBV7-8|TRBJ2-1|.|.
CASSFGRGAYNEQFF
TGTGCCAGCAGCTTCGGTCGGGGTGCCTACAATGAGCAGTTCTTC
>TRBV4-1|TRBJ1-1|.|.
CASSQEGHGANTEAFF
TGCGCCAGCAGCCAAGAAGGCCATGGGGCGAACACTGAAGCTTTCTTT
>TRBV27|TRBJ2-1|TRBD2|.
CASSVGLAGSEQFF
TGTGCCAGCAGTGTTGGACTAGCGGGTTCAGAGCAGTTCTTC
>TRBV2|TRBJ1-2|TRBD1|.
CARRGDRGLNVGYTF
TGTGCCAGGCGAGGGGACAGGGGCCTAAATGTTGGCTACACCTTC
>TRBV18|TRBJ1-2|.|.
CASSPGTGKNYGYTF
TGTGCCAGCTCACCGGGAACAGGGAAGAACTATGGCTACACCTTC
>TRBV19|TRBJ1-1|TRBD1|.
CASSIARGSTEAFF
TGTGCCAGTAGTATAGCCAGGGGGAGCACTGAAGCTTTCTTT
>TRBV18|TRBJ2-5|.|.
CASSPLEARETQYF
TGTGCCAGCTCACCCCTCGAGGCCAGAGAGACCCAGTACTTC
>TRBV11-2|TRBJ2-1|TRBD2|.
CASSLAGGRSYNEQFF
TGTGCCAGCAGCTTAGCGGGGGGGAGATCCTACAATGAGCAGTTCTTC
>TRBV7-2|TRBJ2-2|TRBD2|once
CASSFTSGGYTGELFF
TGTGCCAGCAGCTTTACTAGCGGGGGGTACACCGGGGAGCTGTTTTTT
>TRBV6-6|TRBJ1-2|TRBD1|.
CASSYVGQGHGYTF
TGTGCCAGCAGTTACGTGGGACAGGGGCACGGCTACACCTTC
>TRBV4-1|TRBJ1-1|TRBD1|.
CASSQEGTGTEAFF
TGCGCCAGCAGCCAAGAAGGGACAGGCACTGAAGCTTTCTTT
>TRBV27|TRBJ2-2|.|.
CASKAHGESNTGELFF
TGTGCCAGCAAGGCCCACGGGGAATCGAACACCGGGGAGCTGTTTTTT
>TRBV7-8|TRBJ2-3|.|.
CASGAYTDTQYF
TGTGCCAGCGGAGCCTACACAGATACGCAGTATTTT
>TRBV29-1|TRBJ2-2|TRBD2|.
CSVRLAGGLGTGELFF
TGCAGCGTGAGACTAGCGGGGGGGCTCGGCACCGGGGAGCTGTTTTTT
>TRBV6-4|TRBJ2-3|TRBD2|.
CASSDVAGSTDTQYF
TGTGCCAGCAGTGACGTAGCGGGCTCCACAGATACGCAGTATTTT
>TRBV30|TRBJ1-6|.|.
CAWRIETGERTRVPLHF
TGTGCCTGGAGGATCGAGACAGGTGAAAGAACCCGGGTACCCCTCCACTTT
>TRBV19|TRBJ2-3|.|.
CASSNGPVEQYF
TGTGCCAGTAGTAATGGGCCGGTGGAGCAGTATTTT